A selection of T cell receptor beta chains follows, all from one sample in a study of brain T cells in children with intractable seizures. Assay used: immunoSEQ multiplex PCR; TCRdb lists only in-frame clones, some missing. The table records about 22,000 clones, under 95% of them present only once. The sample in question was peripheral blood, obtained at surgery. These receptors were collected from a boy aged 10-17 years with focal cortical dysplasia and intractable seizures. Each CDR3 is given with its conserved first and last residue. A D gene is named only where the DNA matches it firmly. Clone size, where shown, is once, few, many, or a class for clones that have expanded.

TRBV6-4	TRBD1	TRBJ2-1	11	.	CATRTGNEQFF	TGTGCCACCCGGACAGGTAATGAGCAGTTCTTC
TRBV12-5	.	TRBJ1-5	14	.	CASGSPDRHQPQHF	TGTGCTAGTGGTTCCCCCGACAGGCATCAGCCCCAGCATTTT
TRBV5-4	TRBD1	TRBJ2-3	15	.	CASSSDREVKDTQYF	TGTGCCAGCAGCTCGGACAGGGAAGTGAAAGATACGCAGTATTTT
TRBV5-4	.	TRBJ1-4	15	.	CASSLGDAANEKLFF	TGTGCCAGCAGCTTGGGGGATGCGGCTAATGAAAAACTGTTTTTT
TRBV29-1	.	TRBJ2-2	15	.	CSVEPTDGDPGELFF	TGCAGCGTTGAACCGACAGATGGCGACCCCGGGGAGCTGTTTTTT
TRBV6-5	.	TRBJ1-3	15	.	CASSASGSSGNTIYF	TGTGCCAGCAGCGCCTCGGGCAGCTCTGGAAACACCATATATTTT
TRBV5-6	.	TRBJ2-6	17	.	CASSPWTVFSGANVLTF	TGTGCCAGCAGTCCCTGGACGGTATTCTCTGGGGCCAACGTCCTGACTTTC
TRBV5-1	TRBD1	TRBJ1-4	17	.	CASSLGQGSTLGEKLFF	TGCGCCAGCAGCTTGGGACAGGGGAGTACCTTGGGGGAAAAACTGTTTTTT
TRBV12-3/TRBV12-4	.	TRBJ2-1	13	.	CASRTGAYNEQFF	TGTGCCAGCAGGACCGGGGCCTACAATGAGCAGTTCTTC
TRBV9	TRBD2	TRBJ2-3	15	once	CASSVAGGRTDTQYF	TGTGCCAGCAGCGTAGCGGGGGGACGCACAGATACGCAGTATTTT
TRBV7-9	.	TRBJ2-5	13	.	CASSLPVEETQYF	TGTGCCAGCAGCTTACCGGTGGAAGAGACCCAGTACTTC
TRBV6-5	TRBD2	TRBJ2-2	15	.	CASRAGTTSTGELFF	TGTGCCAGCAGGGCCGGGACTACCTCCACCGGGGAGCTGTTTTTT
TRBV15	TRBD1	TRBJ2-1	14	.	CATSRDRGVNEQFF	TGTGCCACCAGCCGGGACAGGGGAGTGAATGAGCAGTTCTTC
TRBV24-1	.	TRBJ2-3	14	.	CATSDTGRGDTQYF	TGTGCCACCAGTGACACGGGTAGGGGAGATACGCAGTATTTT
TRBV20-1	.	TRBJ1-2	13	.	CSASHVTEHGYTF	TGCAGTGCTAGTCATGTTACGGAACATGGCTACACCTTC
TRBV3-1/TRBV3-2	TRBD1	TRBJ1-3	15	.	CASSQYRGLGNTIYF	TGTGCCAGCAGCCAGTACAGGGGGCTTGGAAACACCATATATTTT
TRBV19	TRBD1	TRBJ2-3	14	.	CASSSGTGPDTQYF	TGTGCCAGTAGTTCCGGGACAGGGCCAGATACGCAGTATTTT
TRBV6-4	.	TRBJ1-5	13	.	CASSGESNQPQHF	TGTGCCAGCAGTGGAGAAAGCAATCAGCCCCAGCATTTT
TRBV13	TRBD2	TRBJ2-3	14	.	CASDSGRATDTQYF	TGTGCCAGCGACAGCGGGAGGGCCACAGATACGCAGTATTTT
TRBV9	.	TRBJ1-1	16	.	CASSPAELSMNTEAFF	TGTGCCAGCAGCCCGGCGGAATTGAGCATGAACACTGAAGCTTTCTTT
TRBV4-1	.	TRBJ2-1	17	.	CASSQGTFSVGYNEQFF	TGCGCCAGCAGCCAAGGCACTTTTAGCGTTGGATACAATGAGCAGTTCTTC
TRBV19	.	TRBJ1-3	16	.	CASGGWGASSGNTIYF	TGTGCCAGTGGAGGGTGGGGGGCTTCCTCTGGAAACACCATATATTTT
TRBV5-6	.	TRBJ1-5	15	.	CASSSWLKLNQPQHF	TGTGCCAGCAGCTCCTGGCTCAAACTCAACCAGCCCCAGCATTTT
TRBV7-2	TRBD2	TRBJ2-1	15	once	CASSPGGRSYNEQFF	TGTGCCAGCAGCCCGGGGGGTCGCTCCTACAATGAGCAGTTCTTC
TRBV12-3/TRBV12-4	.	TRBJ1-1	13	.	CASRDRLNTEAFF	TGTGCCAGCAGAGACAGATTGAACACTGAAGCTTTCTTT
TRBV19	TRBD1	TRBJ2-1	16	once	CASSSWGQGAYNEQFF	TGTGCCAGTAGTTCCTGGGGACAGGGGGCCTACAATGAGCAGTTCTTC
TRBV5-4	TRBD2	TRBJ2-7	14	.	CASSLVGGAGEQYF	TGTGCCAGCAGCTTGGTCGGGGGGGCCGGGGAGCAGTACTTC
TRBV6-5	TRBD1	TRBJ2-2	15	.	CASSPTGGPTGELFF	TGTGCCAGCAGTCCTACAGGGGGTCCCACCGGGGAGCTGTTTTTT
TRBV7-9	.	TRBJ1-3	13	.	CASSLSSGNTIYF	TGTGCCAGCAGCTTATCCTCTGGAAACACCATATATTTT
TRBV4-1	.	TRBJ2-7	15	.	CASRPLPERSHEQYF	TGCGCCAGCAGGCCCCTTCCCGAAAGGTCCCACGAGCAGTACTTC
TRBV7-9	.	TRBJ1-1	12	.	CASSLLVPEAFF	TGTGCCAGCAGCCTACTGGTCCCCGAAGCTTTCTTT
TRBV7-9	TRBD1	TRBJ1-6	14	.	CASSPGTANSPLHF	TGTGCCAGCAGCCCCGGGACAGCTAATTCACCCCTCCACTTT
TRBV13	TRBD1	TRBJ2-7	13	.	CASKDRGSYEQYF	TGTGCCAGCAAGGACAGGGGGTCCTACGAGCAGTACTTC
TRBV5-1	TRBD2	TRBJ2-1	15	.	CASSLELAGYNEQFF	TGCGCCAGCAGCTTGGAGCTAGCGGGATACAATGAGCAGTTCTTC
TRBV7-9	.	TRBJ2-7	14	few	CASSLAGPPNEQYF	TGTGCCAGCAGCTTAGCAGGACCCCCCAACGAGCAGTACTTC
TRBV11-2	.	TRBJ2-1	11	.	CASSQAGEQFF	TGTGCCAGCAGCCAGGCGGGAGAGCAGTTCTTC
TRBV7-8	.	TRBJ2-6	16	.	CASSLDAGSGANVLTF	TGTGCCAGCAGCTTGGACGCAGGCTCTGGGGCCAACGTCCTGACTTTC
TRBV5-5	.	TRBJ1-6	14	.	CASSFLTGNSPLHF	TGTGCCAGCAGCTTTCTAACAGGGAATTCACCCCTCCACTTT
TRBV9	.	TRBJ1-3	14	.	CASSVRGSGNTIYF	TGTGCCAGCAGCGTACGGGGCTCTGGAAACACCATATATTTT
TRBV7-8	.	TRBJ2-1	13	once	CARSGQYYNEQFF	TGTGCCAGGTCCGGACAGTACTACAATGAGCAGTTCTTC
TRBV6-5	.	TRBJ1-1	14	.	CASSVYTGGTEAFF	TGTGCCAGCAGCGTTTACACGGGGGGAACTGAAGCTTTCTTT
TRBV25-1	.	TRBJ1-5	15	.	CASSESWVSDQPQHF	TGTGCCAGCAGTGAATCATGGGTTTCGGATCAGCCCCAGCATTTT
TRBV24-1	.	TRBJ2-5	15	.	CATSSRQGYKETQYF	TGTGCCACCAGTAGCCGACAAGGGTATAAGGAGACCCAGTACTTC
TRBV7-9	.	TRBJ1-1	10	.	CASSYREAFF	TGTGCCAGCAGCTATAGGGAAGCTTTCTTT
TRBV5-6	TRBD1	TRBJ2-3	12	.	CASSGTADTQYF	TGTGCCAGCAGCGGGACAGCAGATACGCAGTATTTT
TRBV7-8	.	TRBJ2-5	14	.	CASSLGWGRETQYF	TGTGCCAGCAGCTTAGGTTGGGGCCGGGAGACCCAGTACTTC
TRBV4-2	TRBD1	TRBJ2-1	17	.	CASSYLLGRTGENEQFF	TGTGCCAGCAGTTACCTCCTTGGACGGACAGGGGAAAATGAGCAGTTCTTC
TRBV10-2	TRBD1	TRBJ1-4	15	.	CASSPGQNLNEKLFF	TGCGCCAGCAGTCCGGGACAGAACCTTAATGAAAAACTGTTTTTT
TRBV7-2	TRBD2	TRBJ2-5	17	.	CASSLSWTSGPQETQYF	TGTGCCAGCAGCTTATCATGGACTAGCGGGCCCCAAGAGACCCAGTACTTC
TRBV4-1	.	TRBJ2-1	12	once	CASSHGYNEQFF	TGCGCCAGCAGCCATGGGTACAATGAGCAGTTCTTC
TRBV7-8	.	TRBJ1-5	16	.	CASSAHRDRSNQPQHF	TGTGCCAGCAGCGCGCACAGGGATAGGAGCAATCAGCCCCAGCATTTT
TRBV6-4	.	TRBJ1-1	15	.	CASSVDTNPNTEAFF	TGTGCCAGCAGTGTCGACACCAATCCGAACACTGAAGCTTTCTTT
TRBV2	.	TRBJ2-5	12	.	CASSNRVETQYF	TGTGCCAGCAGTAACAGGGTAGAGACCCAGTACTTC
TRBV28	.	TRBJ1-2	15	.	CASSLSEKFNYGYTF	TGTGCCAGCAGTTTATCGGAAAAGTTCAACTATGGCTACACCTTC
TRBV29-1	TRBD2	TRBJ2-1	16	.	CSVEDLLAKTYNEQFF	TGCAGCGTTGAAGATTTACTAGCGAAAACCTACAATGAGCAGTTCTTC
TRBV19	.	TRBJ2-1	13	.	CASRRGLFNEQFF	TGTGCCAGCCGCCGAGGGCTCTTCAATGAGCAGTTCTTC
TRBV27	TRBD1	TRBJ2-7	15	.	CASSTTGVSGYEQYF	TGTGCCAGCAGTACTACAGGGGTCTCGGGATACGAGCAGTACTTC